Sequencing of this T cell receptor (beta chain) was carried out in a study of shared clonotypes between healthy human individuals. Only in-frame clones appear in the TCRdb table, and some are missing; sequencing was by immunoSEQ multiplex PCR. The top ten hold around 0.13% of the sample, which has about 2 million clones, 95% seen once. V was shortened by 4 bases and J by 6 bases, with 19 bases between the two germline ends. In germline, CDR1 is MNHNY, CDR2 SVGAGI (reference sequence). The CDR3 sequence is 15 residues long. The sample was naive CD4+ T cells sorted from blood. Subset specified: CD45RA+ positively selected. This chain connects TRBV6-6 to TRBJ2-7; D is ambiguous. This TCR came from a young man in good health. CDR3 sequence: CASSSEDLLPFEQYF. CDR3 bases: TGTGCCAGCAGTTCCGAGGACCTACTACCCTTCGAGCAGTACTTC.